The rows below give T cell receptor beta chains drawn from one sample of a study of siplizumab effects on memory and regulatory T cells. Produced via immunoSEQ multiplex PCR; TCRdb's table is partial and in-frame only. The repertoire includes roughly 56,000 clones, just over 90% of them detected once, and around 40% sits in the top ten. Sequenced sample: CD8+ T cells sorted from blood. Source of these receptors: a human donor in good health. The CDR3 runs from the conserved cysteine through the conserved F or W. The order of the fields is clone size, V gene, D gene, J gene, CDR3 DNA, CDR3 protein. The D gene is left open where the match is weak. Clone size is shown for a subset of rows, as once, few, many or a class of expanded clone.

clone_size: NA; v_call: TRBV2; d_call: TRBD2; j_call: TRBJ2-7; cdr3_nt: TGTGCCAGCAGAGCCGGGACTAGCGGGAACTACGAGCAGTACTTC; cdr3_aa: CASRAGTSGNYEQYF
clone_size: NA; v_call: TRBV27; d_call: NA; j_call: TRBJ2-1; cdr3_nt: TGTGCCAGCAGTGATTTTGACTCCTACAATGAGCAGTTCTTC; cdr3_aa: CASSDFDSYNEQFF
clone_size: NA; v_call: TRBV6-5; d_call: TRBD1; j_call: TRBJ2-7; cdr3_nt: TGTGCCAGCACCGGGACAGGGCACGAGCAGTACTTC; cdr3_aa: CASTGTGHEQYF
clone_size: NA; v_call: TRBV11-2; d_call: NA; j_call: TRBJ2-7; cdr3_nt: TGTGCCAGCAGCCTAGTCCCTCCCCCGTACGAGCAGTACTTC; cdr3_aa: CASSLVPPPYEQYF
clone_size: NA; v_call: TRBV6-5; d_call: NA; j_call: TRBJ1-1; cdr3_nt: TGTGCCAGCAGGGAGGGTCGGGTGTGGACGACTGAAGCTTTCTTT; cdr3_aa: CASREGRVWTTEAFF
clone_size: NA; v_call: TRBV5-5; d_call: NA; j_call: TRBJ2-5; cdr3_nt: TGTGCCAGCAGTCAGCCCCCGGGGGAGACCCAGTACTTC; cdr3_aa: CASSQPPGETQYF
clone_size: NA; v_call: TRBV4-3; d_call: NA; j_call: TRBJ2-2; cdr3_nt: TGCGCCAGCAGCCAATTACATTCTTGGGACACCGGGGAGCTGTTTTTT; cdr3_aa: CASSQLHSWDTGELFF
clone_size: NA; v_call: TRBV5-1; d_call: TRBD2; j_call: TRBJ2-7; cdr3_nt: TGCGCCAGCAGCTTGGCGGGAGGGCTTGACGAGCAGTACTTC; cdr3_aa: CASSLAGGLDEQYF
clone_size: NA; v_call: TRBV2; d_call: NA; j_call: TRBJ1-1; cdr3_nt: TGTGCCAGCAGCCCTGACATGAACACTGAAGCTTTCTTT; cdr3_aa: CASSPDMNTEAFF
clone_size: NA; v_call: TRBV2; d_call: NA; j_call: TRBJ2-7; cdr3_nt: TGTGCCAGCCGGGCTGCCTACGAGCAGTACTTC; cdr3_aa: CASRAAYEQYF
clone_size: NA; v_call: TRBV28; d_call: NA; j_call: TRBJ2-7; cdr3_nt: TGTGCCAGCAGTTTCCCCCGGCAGGGAACCTACGAGCAGTACTTC; cdr3_aa: CASSFPRQGTYEQYF
clone_size: NA; v_call: TRBV6-5; d_call: NA; j_call: TRBJ1-2; cdr3_nt: TGTGCCAGCAGTTACTCGATGGATGACTATGGCTACACCTTC; cdr3_aa: CASSYSMDDYGYTF
clone_size: once; v_call: TRBV5-1; d_call: NA; j_call: TRBJ2-5; cdr3_nt: TGCGCCAGCAGCTTGGAAGAGACCCAGTACTTC; cdr3_aa: CASSLEETQYF
clone_size: once; v_call: TRBV9; d_call: TRBD2; j_call: TRBJ2-7; cdr3_nt: TGTGCCAGCAGCGTCTCCGGGACTAGCGTTTACGAGCAGTACTTC; cdr3_aa: CASSVSGTSVYEQYF
clone_size: NA; v_call: TRBV5-1; d_call: TRBD2; j_call: TRBJ2-3; cdr3_nt: TGCGCCAGCAGCCTCAGAAGGACTAGCGGGAGGGCAGATACGCAGTATTTT; cdr3_aa: CASSLRRTSGRADTQYF
clone_size: NA; v_call: TRBV27; d_call: NA; j_call: TRBJ2-5; cdr3_nt: TGTGCCAGCAGTTTATTCGGGGATCAGGGAGAGACCCAGTACTTC; cdr3_aa: CASSLFGDQGETQYF
clone_size: NA; v_call: TRBV28; d_call: NA; j_call: TRBJ2-7; cdr3_nt: TGTGCCAGCAGTTTAGCGTGGACCAACTACGAGCAGTACTTC; cdr3_aa: CASSLAWTNYEQYF
clone_size: NA; v_call: TRBV27; d_call: NA; j_call: TRBJ2-5; cdr3_nt: TGTGCCAGCAGTTTTAGGGAGACCCAGTACTTC; cdr3_aa: CASSFRETQYF
clone_size: NA; v_call: TRBV5-1; d_call: NA; j_call: TRBJ2-2; cdr3_nt: TGCGCCAGCAGCTTGGTTCGGCCCTCGGGGGAGCTGTTTTTT; cdr3_aa: CASSLVRPSGELFF
clone_size: NA; v_call: TRBV5-5; d_call: NA; j_call: TRBJ1-1; cdr3_nt: TGTGCCAGCAACGGACTGACGAACACTGAAGCTTTCTTT; cdr3_aa: CASNGLTNTEAFF
clone_size: NA; v_call: TRBV14; d_call: TRBD2; j_call: TRBJ2-1; cdr3_nt: TGTGCCAGCAGCCAAGATCTAGGACTAGCGGACAATGAGCAGTTCTTC; cdr3_aa: CASSQDLGLADNEQFF
clone_size: NA; v_call: TRBV27; d_call: TRBD2; j_call: TRBJ2-4; cdr3_nt: TGTGCCAGCAGTTCCTATTTAGCGGGAGACGCCAAAAACATTCAGTACTTC; cdr3_aa: CASSSYLAGDAKNIQYF
clone_size: once; v_call: TRBV5-4; d_call: NA; j_call: TRBJ2-1; cdr3_nt: TGTGCCAGCAGTACGGACTCCTACAATGAGCAGTTCTTC; cdr3_aa: CASSTDSYNEQFF
clone_size: NA; v_call: TRBV7-8; d_call: NA; j_call: TRBJ2-5; cdr3_nt: TGTGCCAGCAGCTTTCTATTGGGCCAAGAGACCCAGTACTTC; cdr3_aa: CASSFLLGQETQYF
clone_size: NA; v_call: TRBV15; d_call: NA; j_call: TRBJ2-1; cdr3_nt: TGTGCCACCAGCAGAGGCAGGGTCGGCAACAACAATGAGCAGTTCTTC; cdr3_aa: CATSRGRVGNNNEQFF
clone_size: NA; v_call: TRBV15; d_call: TRBD2; j_call: TRBJ2-1; cdr3_nt: TGTGCCACCAGCAGAGACTCGGGGAGGGTGGCGAATGAGCAGTTCTTC; cdr3_aa: CATSRDSGRVANEQFF